The next 21 T cell receptor beta chains were all read from a single sample in a study of blood T cell repertoires in COVID-19 (dated by TCRdb to 2020 to 2022). The library was made by the immunoSEQ multiplex PCR assay. TCRdb took over this immuneACCESS table, retaining in-frame rearrangements with V and J assigned. Such tables are incomplete; in checked studies, under half of the missing clones stem from an unresolved V gene, and the remainder is unexplained. The sample table shows a few hundred thousand clones, and 87% are seen once. Jointly, the top ten make up 1.3% of the sample. The sample comprised PBMCs or T cells enriched from blood (not recorded which). These receptors originate from a man aged 30 to 45 who had recovered from COVID-19.

CDR3 protein: CASRPGQWGYSNQPQHF. In DNA, the CDR3 is TGTGCCAGCAGGCCGGGACAGTGGGGCTATAGCAATCAGCCCCAGCATTTT. J is TRBJ1-5 and V is TRBV6-4; 7 positions match TRBD1. J gave up 0 bases and V 6 bases, and 11 bases lay outside the gene matches. This CDR3 is built from 17 residues. CDR1 is MRHNA, CDR2 SNTAGT, per germline.

The rearrangement uses TRBV30 and TRBJ2-1; tentatively, D is TRBD1 (5 bases). In germline, CDR1 is GTSNPN, CDR2 SVGIG (reference sequence). This CDR3 spans 12 amino acids. CDR3 nucleotide sequence: TGTGCAGGGGTCTACTCCTACAATGAGCAGTTCTTC. It translates to CAGVYSYNEQFF.

The chain combines TRBV7-8 with TRBJ1-2, with D possibly matching TRBD1 (5 bases). This CDR3 is 15 amino acids long. Trimming removed 1 base at V and 4 bases at J, with 13 bases between. CDR1 is SGHVS and CDR2 is FQNEAQ in the germline V gene. CDR3 DNA sequence: TGTGCCAGCAGCTTAGAAGGGCAGGGCCTCTATGGCTACACCTTC. Translating gives CASSLEGQGLYGYTF.

The rearrangement joins TRBV21-1 to TRBJ1-5. TRBV21-1 is a pseudogene segment. The CDR3 extends over 13 amino acids. CDR3 sequence: CASSKGECQPQHF. The CDR3 coding sequence is TGTGCCAGCAGCAAAGGCGAGTGTCAGCCCCAGCATTTT.

J is TRBJ1-1 and V is TRBV5-1, with no clear D. Between the trimmed V and J ends, which lost 0 bases and 1 base, there was a span of 10 bases. The CDR3 loop spans 15 amino acids. CDR1 is SGHRS and CDR2 is YFSETQ in the germline V gene. The CDR3 reads CASSLGVQENTEAFF. The DNA of the CDR3 is TGCGCCAGCAGCTTGGGAGTCCAAGAGAACACTGAAGCTTTCTTT.

This sequence joins TRBV6-5 and TRBJ2-5; 8 bases fit TRBD2. The CDR3 is 14 residues long. V gave up 6 bases and J gave up 2 bases; unmatched junction bases: 5. Germline V gives CDR1 MNHEY, CDR2 SVGAGI. CDR3 loop: CASRGSGGQETQYF. DNA of the CDR3: TGTGCCAGCAGAGGGAGCGGGGGACAAGAGACCCAGTACTTC.

This rearrangement joins TRBV7-9 to TRBJ2-7; 8 bases agree with TRBD1. The length of the CDR3 is 15 residues. The germline V gene has CDR1 SEHNR and CDR2 FQNEAQ (reference sequence). After removal of 6 bases from V and 3 bases from J, the junction contained 10 bases not matched to a gene. CDR3 loop: CASSQPGQVHYEQYF. The CDR3 nucleotides read TGTGCCAGCAGTCAACCGGGACAGGTACACTACGAGCAGTACTTC.

The J gene is TRBJ2-1, the V gene TRBV4-3, with 15 bases that match TRBD2. J gave up 8 bases and V 5 bases, and 4 bases lay outside the gene matches. From germline, CDR1 is LGHNA and CDR2 YSLEER. The CDR3 has 15 residues. This CDR3 is CASSGLAGGIDEQFF. For the CDR3, the DNA is TGCGCCAGCAGCGGACTAGCGGGGGGGATCGATGAGCAGTTCTTC.

V usage is TRBV5-4 and J usage is TRBJ2-2; 10 bases map to TRBD1. The V segment lost 0 bases and the J segment 6 bases; nucleotides outside the gene matches: 5. CDR3 length: 16 residues. The germline gives CDR1 SGHNT, CDR2 YYREEE (reference sequence). The CDR3 DNA sequence: TGTGCCAGCAGCTTGGCTGGGACAGGGGTTCCCGGGGAGCTGTTTTTT. Translated, it gives CASSLAGTGVPGELFF. The full variable domain, with the rest looked up from reference TRBV5-4 and TRBJ2-2, is ETGVTQSPTHLIKTRGQQVTLRCSSQSGHNTVSWYQQALGQGPQFIFQYYREEENGRGNFPPRFSGLQFPNYSSELNVNALELDDSALYLCASSLAGTGVPGELFFGEGSRLTVL.

V and J are TRBV4-2 and TRBJ1-1, with D possibly TRBD1 on 6 matching bases. Trimming removed 5 bases at V and 0 bases at J, with 13 bases between. Germline loops: CDR1 LGHNA, CDR2 YNFKEQ. The CDR3 covers 15 residues. The CDR3 bases are TGTGCCAGCAGCAGAGAAGGGACATTGAACACTGAAGCTTTCTTT. This gives the protein CASSREGTLNTEAFF.

The rearrangement uses TRBV6-5 and TRBJ2-1; D is perhaps TRBD2 (5 bases). The V gene's germline CDR1 is MNHEY and CDR2 SVGAGI. V dropped 11 bases and J dropped 0 bases, with 17 bases sitting between them. The CDR3 covers 15 residues. This CDR3 is CAARRQAGSYNEQFF. The CDR3, as DNA: TGTGCCGCCCGGAGGCAGGCGGGCTCCTACAATGAGCAGTTCTTC.

The gene calls are TRBV15 and TRBJ2-5; TRBD2 matches at 7 bases. V shed 4 bases and J 5 bases; nucleotides not matched to a gene: 10. The length of the CDR3 is 15 residues. Germline-derived CDR1 and CDR2 are LNHNV and YYDKDF (reference sequence). CDR3 loop: CATSTLRGVGETQYF. CDR3 DNA: TGTGCCACCAGCACCCTACGGGGGGTTGGGGAGACCCAGTACTTC.

This chain joins TRBV7-9 and TRBJ2-1; unclear D gene. V gave up 3 bases and J gave up 0 bases, with 9 bases separating them. Looked up from germline, CDR1 is SEHNR and CDR2 is FQNEAQ (reference sequence). The CDR3 runs 15 residues. CDR3 sequence reads: CASSFSLYSYNEQFF. CDR3 in DNA: TGTGCCAGCAGCTTCTCCCTATACTCCTACAATGAGCAGTTCTTC.

The chain couples TRBV3-1 (or the pseudogene TRBV3-2) to TRBJ1-2; TRBD1 matches 7 bases. Germline CDR1 LGHDT, CDR2 YNNKEL (reference sequence). The CDR3 spans 11 residues. V trimming: 6 bases; J trimming: 8 bases; junction bases outside the gene matches: 3. The CDR3 DNA sequence: TGTGCCAGCAGGACAGGGCTCGGCTACACCTTC. Its protein is CASRTGLGYTF.

V and J are TRBV7-2 and TRBJ2-2; TRBD2 agrees at 10 bases. CDR1 and CDR2 from the germline V gene are SGHTA and FQGNSA. After removal of 4 bases from V and 7 bases from J, the junction contained 9 bases not matched to a gene. The CDR3 is 16 residues long. The CDR3 loop is CASSYRSSGGVGELFF. CDR3 nucleotide sequence: TGTGCCAGCAGCTACCGAAGCAGCGGGGGGGTCGGGGAGCTGTTTTTT.

V is TRBV3-1 (or the pseudogene TRBV3-2) and J is TRBJ1-1; 9 positions agree with TRBD1. J lost 1 base, V lost 8 bases, and 5 bases had no gene match. The germline V gene encodes CDR1 LGHDT and CDR2 YNNKEL (reference sequence). CDR3 length: 14 amino acids. CDR3 nucleotide sequence: TGTGCCAGCCAACTGACAGGGGGGAACACTGAAGCTTTCTTT. This translates into CASQLTGGNTEAFF.

V and J are TRBV7-6 and TRBJ2-7; TRBD2 matches 7 bases. This CDR3 contains 15 residues. V shed 2 bases and J 0 bases; nucleotides not matched to a gene: 4. Germline V lookup: CDR1 SGHVS, CDR2 FNYEAQ. The CDR3 DNA reads as TGTGCCAGCAGCTTAAGGGGAGGGAACTCCTACGAGCAGTACTTC. It translates to CASSLRGGNSYEQYF.

The chain is built from TRBV5-1 and TRBJ2-2; a possible D gene is TRBD2 (5 bases). The germline CDR1 and CDR2 sequences are SGHRS and YFSETQ. Trimming left V 4 bases short and J 4 bases short, with 14 bases between. The CDR3 is 15 residues long. Here the CDR3 reads CASSDRVGGTGELFF. The CDR3 DNA is TGCGCCAGCAGCGACCGGGTAGGAGGCACCGGGGAGCTGTTTTTT.

The gene calls are TRBV7-6 and TRBJ1-2, with TRBD1 as a possible D gene (6 bases). Trimming removed 6 bases at V and 6 bases at J, with 14 bases between. The germline CDR1 and CDR2 sequences are SGHVS and FNYEAQ. The length of the CDR3 is 13 residues. CDR3 residues: CASSSTGSNGYTF. The CDR3 bases are TGTGCCAGCAGTAGTACAGGGTCAAATGGCTACACCTTC. Supplemented by reference TRBV7-6 and TRBJ1-2, the full variable domain reads GAGVSQSPRYKVTKRGQDVALRCDPISGHVSLYWYRQALGQGPEFLTYFNYEAQQDKSGLPNDRFSAERPEGSISTLTIQRTEQRDSAMYRCASSSTGSNGYTFGSGTRLTVV.

This chain joins TRBV2 and TRBJ2-7; TRBD1 is a possible D gene (9 bases). With 11 bases removed from V and 1 base from J, the gap between germline ends came to 15 bases. Germline CDR1 SNHLY, CDR2 FYNNEI. The CDR3 length is 13 residues. The chain's CDR3 is CAGGGTGSYEQYF. The CDR3 DNA is TGTGCCGGCGGGGGGACAGGGTCCTACGAGCAGTACTTC.

V gene TRBV5-1 combines with J gene TRBJ1-6; tentatively, D is TRBD1 (6 bases). The CDR3 contains 18 residues. Germline V gene lookup returns CDR1 SGHRS and CDR2 YFSETQ. The V end lost 0 bases, the J end lost 2 bases, and 15 bases lay between the germline ends. CDR3 nucleotide sequence: TGCGCCAGCAGCTTGGGGGAAGGGGGTCTTACCTATAATTCACCCCTCCACTTT. Translating gives CASSLGEGGLTYNSPLHF.